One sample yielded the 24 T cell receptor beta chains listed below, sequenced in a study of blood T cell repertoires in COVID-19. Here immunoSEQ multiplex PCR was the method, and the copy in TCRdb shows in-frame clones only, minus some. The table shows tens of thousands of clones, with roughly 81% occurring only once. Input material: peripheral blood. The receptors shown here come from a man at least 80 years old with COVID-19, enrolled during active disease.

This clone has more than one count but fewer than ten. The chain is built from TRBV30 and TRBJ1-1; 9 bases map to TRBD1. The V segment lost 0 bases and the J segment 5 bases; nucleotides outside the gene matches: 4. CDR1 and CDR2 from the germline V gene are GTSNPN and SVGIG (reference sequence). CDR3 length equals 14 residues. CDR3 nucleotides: TGTGCCTGGAGTGTATCACAGGGGGCAACTGAAGCTTTCTTT. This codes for CAWSVSQGATEAFF.

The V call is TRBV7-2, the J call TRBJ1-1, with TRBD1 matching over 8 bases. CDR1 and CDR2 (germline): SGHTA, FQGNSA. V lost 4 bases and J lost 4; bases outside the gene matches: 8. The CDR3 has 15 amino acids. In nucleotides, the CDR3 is TGTGCCAGCAGCTCACGTGGACAGGGAGGCACTGAAGCTTTCTTT. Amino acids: CASSSRGQGGTEAFF. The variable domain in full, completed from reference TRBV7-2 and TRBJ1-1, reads GAGVSQSPSNKVTEKGKDVELRCDPISGHTALYWYRQSLGQGLEFLIYFQGNSAPDKSGLPSDRFSAERTGGSVSTLTIQRTQQEDSAVYLCASSSRGQGGTEAFFGQGTRLTVV.

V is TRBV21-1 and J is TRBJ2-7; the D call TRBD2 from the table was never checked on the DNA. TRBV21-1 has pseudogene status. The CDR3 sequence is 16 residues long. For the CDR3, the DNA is TGTGCCAGCAGCAAAGGGACTAGCGGGAGGGCCTACGAGCAGTACTTC. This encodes CASSKGTSGRAYEQYF.

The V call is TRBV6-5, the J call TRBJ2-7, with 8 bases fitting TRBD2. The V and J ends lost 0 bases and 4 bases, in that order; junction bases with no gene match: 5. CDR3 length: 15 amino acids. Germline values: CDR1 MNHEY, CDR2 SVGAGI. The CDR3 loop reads CASSYSSGRGYEQYF. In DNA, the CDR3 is TGTGCCAGCAGTTACTCAAGCGGGAGAGGGTACGAGCAGTACTTC.

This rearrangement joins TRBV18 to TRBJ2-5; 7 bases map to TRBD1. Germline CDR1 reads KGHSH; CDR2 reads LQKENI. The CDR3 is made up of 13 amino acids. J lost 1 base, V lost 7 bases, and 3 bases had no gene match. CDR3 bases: TGTGCCAGCTTGGGACAGTTCCAAGAGACCCAGTACTTC. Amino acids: CASLGQFQETQYF.

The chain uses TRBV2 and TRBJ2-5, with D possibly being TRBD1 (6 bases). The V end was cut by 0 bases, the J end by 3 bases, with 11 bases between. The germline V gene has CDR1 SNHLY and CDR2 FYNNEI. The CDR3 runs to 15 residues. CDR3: CASSEAPNREETQYF. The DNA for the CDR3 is TGTGCCAGCAGTGAAGCACCGAACAGGGAAGAGACCCAGTACTTC.

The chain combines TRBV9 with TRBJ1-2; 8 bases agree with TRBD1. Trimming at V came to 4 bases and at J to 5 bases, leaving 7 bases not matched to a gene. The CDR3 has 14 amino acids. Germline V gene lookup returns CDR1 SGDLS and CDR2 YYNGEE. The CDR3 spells CASSPSGQVYGYTF. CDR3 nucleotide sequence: TGTGCCAGCAGCCCCTCGGGACAGGTTTATGGCTACACCTTC.

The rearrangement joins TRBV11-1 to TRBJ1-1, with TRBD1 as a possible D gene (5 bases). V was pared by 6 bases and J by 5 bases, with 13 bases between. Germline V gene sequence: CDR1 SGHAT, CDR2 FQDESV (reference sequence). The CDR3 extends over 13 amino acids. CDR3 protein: CASSRDSGTEAFF. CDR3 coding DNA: TGTGCCAGCAGTCGCGACAGTGGGACTGAAGCTTTCTTT.

CDR3 in amino acids: CASSSVGQEDEQYF. The CDR3 coding sequence is TGTGCCAGCAGTAGTGTTGGACAGGAGGACGAGCAGTACTTC. This chain uses TRBV2 with TRBJ2-7, with 7 nucleotides matching TRBD1. The CDR3 runs to 14 residues. Trimming at V came to 5 bases and at J to 5 bases, leaving 9 bases not matched to a gene. Germline V lookup: CDR1 SNHLY, CDR2 FYNNEI.

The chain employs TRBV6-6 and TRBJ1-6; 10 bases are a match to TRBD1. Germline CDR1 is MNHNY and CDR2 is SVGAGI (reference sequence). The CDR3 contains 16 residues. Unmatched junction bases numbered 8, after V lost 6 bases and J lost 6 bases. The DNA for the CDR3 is TGTGCCAGCAGCAGCGGGACAGGGGCTTTTAATTCACCCCTCCACTTT. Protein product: CASSSGTGAFNSPLHF.

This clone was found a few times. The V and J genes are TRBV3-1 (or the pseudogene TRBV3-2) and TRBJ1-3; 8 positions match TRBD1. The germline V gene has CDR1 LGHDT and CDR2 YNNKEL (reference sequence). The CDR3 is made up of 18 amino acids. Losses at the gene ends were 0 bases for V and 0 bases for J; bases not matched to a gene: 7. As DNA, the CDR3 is TGTGCCAGCAGCCAAGACCGGACAGGGCTTAGCTCTGGAAACACCATATATTTT. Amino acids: CASSQDRTGLSSGNTIYF.

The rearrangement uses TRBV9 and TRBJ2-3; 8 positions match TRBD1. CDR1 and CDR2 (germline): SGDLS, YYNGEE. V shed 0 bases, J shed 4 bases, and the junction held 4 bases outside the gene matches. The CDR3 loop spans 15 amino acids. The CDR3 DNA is TGTGCCAGCAGCGTAGTAACAGGGGGTTCAGATACGCAGTATTTT. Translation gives CASSVVTGGSDTQYF.

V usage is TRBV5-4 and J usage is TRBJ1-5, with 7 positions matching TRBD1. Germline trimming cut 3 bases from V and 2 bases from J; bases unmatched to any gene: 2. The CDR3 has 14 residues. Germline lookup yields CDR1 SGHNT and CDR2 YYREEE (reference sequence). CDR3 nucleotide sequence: TGTGCCAGCAGCTATGGGACAGGCAATCAGCCCCAGCATTTT. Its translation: CASSYGTGNQPQHF.

For the CDR3, the DNA is TGCAGCGTTGGGGCAGGGCCGGACACTGAAGCTTTCTTT. As protein: CSVGAGPDTEAFF. The rearrangement links TRBV29-1 to TRBJ1-1, with a possible D match to TRBD1 (5 bases). This CDR3 has 13 residues. Germline loops: CDR1 SQVTM, CDR2 ANQGSEA. V lost 4 bases and J 3 bases, leaving 12 bases between the germline ends.

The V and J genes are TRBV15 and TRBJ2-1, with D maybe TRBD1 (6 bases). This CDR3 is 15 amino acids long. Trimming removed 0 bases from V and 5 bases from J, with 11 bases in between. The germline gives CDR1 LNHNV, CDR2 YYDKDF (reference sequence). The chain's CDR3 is CATSREGARNNEQFF. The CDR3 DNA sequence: TGTGCCACCAGCAGAGAGGGGGCTAGGAACAATGAGCAGTTCTTC.

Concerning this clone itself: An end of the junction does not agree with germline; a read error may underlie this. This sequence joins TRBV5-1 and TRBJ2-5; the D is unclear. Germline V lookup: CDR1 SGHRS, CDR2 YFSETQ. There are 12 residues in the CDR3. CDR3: CASSLTKEAQYF. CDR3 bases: TGCGCCAGCAGCTTGACAAAAGAGGCCCAGTACTTC.

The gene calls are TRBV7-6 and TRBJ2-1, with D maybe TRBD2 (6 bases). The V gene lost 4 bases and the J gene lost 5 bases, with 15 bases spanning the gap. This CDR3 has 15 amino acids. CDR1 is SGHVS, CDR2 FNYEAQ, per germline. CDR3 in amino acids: CASSYAGTANNEQFF. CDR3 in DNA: TGTGCCAGCAGCTACGCCGGGACTGCCAACAATGAGCAGTTCTTC.

The CDR3 DNA is TGTGCCAGTAGTATAAGACAGGGGGGCACAGATACGCAGTATTTT. This encodes CASSIRQGGTDTQYF. V is TRBV19 and J is TRBJ2-3, with 9 bases identical to TRBD1. This CDR3 spans 15 amino acids. V gave up 2 bases and J gave up 1 base; unmatched junction bases: 1. Germline V lookup: CDR1 LNHDA, CDR2 SQIVND (reference sequence).

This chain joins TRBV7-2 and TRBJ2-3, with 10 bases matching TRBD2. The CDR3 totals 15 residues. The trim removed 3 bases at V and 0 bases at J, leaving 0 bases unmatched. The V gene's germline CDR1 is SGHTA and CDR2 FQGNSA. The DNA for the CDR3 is TGTGCCAGCAGCTTTAGCGGGGGGAGCACAGATACGCAGTATTTT. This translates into CASSFSGGSTDTQYF.

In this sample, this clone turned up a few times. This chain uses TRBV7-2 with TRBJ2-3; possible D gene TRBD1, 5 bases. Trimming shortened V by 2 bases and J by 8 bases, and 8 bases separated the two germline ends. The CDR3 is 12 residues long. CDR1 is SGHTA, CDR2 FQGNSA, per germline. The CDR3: CASSLLQGTQYF. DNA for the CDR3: TGTGCCAGCAGCTTACTGCAGGGTACGCAGTATTTT. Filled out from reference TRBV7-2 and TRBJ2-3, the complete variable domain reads GAGVSQSPSNKVTEKGKDVELRCDPISGHTALYWYRQSLGQGLEFLIYFQGNSAPDKSGLPSDRFSAERTGGSVSTLTIQRTQQEDSAVYLCASSLLQGTQYFGPGTRLTVL.

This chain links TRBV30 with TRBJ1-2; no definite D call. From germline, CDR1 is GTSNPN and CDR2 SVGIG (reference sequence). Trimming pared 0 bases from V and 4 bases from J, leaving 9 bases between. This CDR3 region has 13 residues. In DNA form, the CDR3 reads TGTGCCTGGAGTGTACACGATACCTATGGCTACACCTTC. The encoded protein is CAWSVHDTYGYTF.

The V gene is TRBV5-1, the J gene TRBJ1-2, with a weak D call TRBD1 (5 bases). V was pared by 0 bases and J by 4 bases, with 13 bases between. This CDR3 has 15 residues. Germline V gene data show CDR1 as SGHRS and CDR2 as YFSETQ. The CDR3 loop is CASSLADISIYGYTF. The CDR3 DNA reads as TGCGCCAGCAGCTTGGCGGACATCAGCATCTATGGCTACACCTTC.

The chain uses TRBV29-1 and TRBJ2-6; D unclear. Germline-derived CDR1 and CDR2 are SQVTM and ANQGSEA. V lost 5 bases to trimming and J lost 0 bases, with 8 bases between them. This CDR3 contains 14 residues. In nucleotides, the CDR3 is TGCAGCGTTCCAGAAGACTCTGGGGCCAACGTCCTGACTTTC. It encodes CSVPEDSGANVLTF.

This CDR3 reads CASSLWQGADNEQYF. The DNA for the CDR3 is TGTGCCAGCAGCTTATGGCAGGGGGCTGACAACGAGCAGTACTTC. The J gene is TRBJ2-7, the V gene TRBV7-9; 8 bases map to TRBD1. The CDR3 runs to 15 residues. The V and J ends lost 2 bases and 5 bases, in that order; junction bases with no gene match: 8. The germline V gene has CDR1 SEHNR and CDR2 FQNEAQ (reference sequence).